This T cell receptor (beta chain) stems from a study of PD-1 blockade in classical Hodgkin lymphoma. The study, taken as a whole, reports: No one has yet defined what causes the repertoire differences, which may be disease activity or prior therapy.

All the patients suffered relapse after autologous stem cell transplantation, and brentuximab vedotin exposure differed. Profiling relied on immunoSEQ multiplex PCR, and the TCRdb table lists in-frame clones only, not all of them. In the table there are approximately 61,000 clones, around 89% of which are singletons. Comments on this clone: What it recognizes is unknown.

Per the germline V gene, CDR1 is MGHDK and CDR2 is SYGVNS. The trim removed 6 bases at V and 2 bases at J, leaving 4 bases unmatched. CDR3 length equals 14 residues. This receptor was obtained from a human donor with classical Hodgkin lymphoma. The sequencing here drew on peripheral blood mononuclear cells (PBMCs), taken at baseline. This chain links TRBV25-1 with TRBJ2-7; TRBD1 matches 10 bases. In DNA, the CDR3 is TGTGCCAGCAGAGCCGGGACAGGGGCCTACGAGCAGTACTTC. It yields the protein CASRAGTGAYEQYF.